These 30 T cell receptor beta chains were sequenced from one sample in a study of T cells in Graves' hyperthyroidism and ophthalmopathy (dated 2019 in TCRdb). The library was obtained by multiplex PCR. The sample was run on an Illumina HiSeq 2000. Amplification of TCR beta CDR3 regions was carried out from RNA transcripts. The TCR CDR3 was subjected to a first round of RT-PCR using the HTBI primer set and the Qiagen OneStep RT-PCR kit. TCRdb trimmed the raw reads at Q25, called clones with MiXCR and kept productive beta chains. Each CDR3 protein gets just one entry, which takes the most common genes and DNA from the rows behind it. Recorded for this sample are hundreds of thousands of distinct CDR3 sequences; just under 20% of them occurred a single time. 45% to 50% of the sample goes to the ten largest clones. Source material: blood. The receptor source for this set is a man aged 40-50 years with Graves' ophthalmopathy.

V usage is TRBV28 and J usage is TRBJ2-3; 13 positions match TRBD2. The V gene's germline CDR1 is MDHEN and CDR2 SYDVKM. The CDR3 is 19 residues long. V shed 4 bases and J 4 bases; nucleotides not matched to a gene: 14. This CDR3 reads CASSSTSGRARELADTQYF. The DNA for the CDR3 is TGTGCCAGCAGTTCTACTAGCGGGAGGGCCCGGGAACTGGCAGATACGCAGTATTTT.

The rearrangement uses TRBV6-1 and TRBJ1-2, with D unclear. The CDR3 extends over 16 amino acids. V lost 7 bases and J 5 bases, leaving 23 bases between the germline ends. CDR1 is MNHNS and CDR2 is SASEGT in the germline V gene. The CDR3 region has the DNA TGTGCCAGCACCCACCTGGAGCAGGCCGGCGGGTATGGCTACACCTTC. Encoded protein: CASTHLEQAGGYGYTF.

In its sample, this clonotype was seen a few times. The gene calls are TRBV12-3 or TRBV12-4 and TRBJ2-3; D not resolved. CDR3 length equals 14 residues. V was shortened by 6 bases and J by 2 bases, with 12 bases between the two germline ends. The CDR3 protein is CASRGYPITDTQYF. The CDR3 DNA follows: TGTGCCAGCAGGGGCTACCCGATCACAGATACGCAGTATTTT.

This clonotype was seen just once. V and J are TRBV4-3 and TRBJ1-1; 9 bases are a match to TRBD1. The CDR3 loop spans 15 amino acids. J gave up 7 bases and V 4 bases, and 10 bases lay outside the gene matches. Germline V gene sequence: CDR1 LGHNA, CDR2 YSLEER. CDR3 in amino acids: CASSPGQGGPREAFF. The CDR3 region has the DNA TGCGCCAGCAGCCCGGGACAGGGTGGGCCCCGTGAAGCTTTCTTT.

This clonotype occurred a few times. The chain has TRBV7-2 and TRBJ1-5; TRBD1 matches at 8 bases. The V gene's germline CDR1 is SGHTA and CDR2 FQGNSA. This CDR3 region has 15 residues. V trimming: 3 bases; J trimming: 6 bases; junction bases outside the gene matches: 7. The CDR3 sequence: CASSFRGTGLQPQHF. CDR3 in DNA: TGTGCCAGCAGCTTTCGAGGGACAGGACTTCAGCCCCAGCATTTT.

This clonotype was counted many times. V and J are TRBV5-1 and TRBJ1-1; D unclear. Looked up from germline, CDR1 is SGHRS and CDR2 is YFSETQ. The V gene lost 4 bases and the J gene lost 1 base, with 8 bases spanning the gap. CDR3 size: 13 residues. CDR3 loop: CASSRTSNTEAFF. As DNA, the CDR3 is TGCGCCAGCAGCCGGACCTCGAACACTGAAGCTTTCTTT.

This clonotype was observed many times. This chain links TRBV11-2 with TRBJ1-2, with TRBD1 as a possible D gene (5 bases). Trimming removed 0 bases at V and 4 bases at J, with 15 bases between. Germline V gene lookup returns CDR1 SGHAT and CDR2 FQNNGV. The CDR3 has 16 residues. The CDR3 DNA reads TGTGCCAGCAGCTTAGATCCGGGCGGGGGTGGCTATGGCTACACCTTC. Translation: CASSLDPGGGGYGYTF.

This clonotype was seen more than once but under ten times. Since a much larger clone is just one base distant, this may be a read error. The chain uses TRBV12-3 or TRBV12-4 and TRBJ1-1; D possibly corresponds to TRBD1 (6 bases). The CDR3 spans 18 residues. The CDR3 loop reads CASTRDVGGARMNTKAFF. The CDR3 DNA reads as TGTGCCAGCACCCGGGACGTGGGGGGGGCACGAATGAACACTAAAGCTTTCTTT.

Regarding this clonotype: With a much larger clone just one base away, this may be a read error. The rearrangement joins TRBV6-1 to TRBJ1-2; 7 bases match TRBD1. There are 15 residues in the CDR3. CDR1 is MNHNS and CDR2 is SASEGT in the germline V gene. The CDR3 region has the DNA TGTGCCAGCGGTGAAAACCGGGGACAGACCTATGGCTACACCTTC. As protein: CASGENRGQTYGYTF.

This clonotype appeared a few times. The chain links TRBV19 to TRBJ1-2; a possible D gene is TRBD1 (5 bases). This CDR3 contains 15 residues. The V end lost 5 bases, the J end lost 2 bases, and 15 bases lay between the germline ends. CDR1 and CDR2 from the germline V gene are LNHDA and SQIVND (reference sequence). CDR3 loop: CASSAIDRTNYGYTF. As DNA, the CDR3 is TGTGCCAGTAGTGCCATCGACAGAACCAACTATGGCTACACCTTC. The whole variable domain, filled in from reference TRBV19 and TRBJ1-2, reads DGGITQSPKYLFRKEGQNVTLSCEQNLNHDAMYWYRQDPGQGLRLIYYSQIVNDFQKGDIAEGYSVSREKKESFPLTVTSAQKNPTAFYLCASSAIDRTNYGYTFGSGTRLTVV.

The rearrangement links TRBV5-1 to TRBJ2-3; 8 bases are a match to TRBD2. The V gene's germline CDR1 is SGHRS and CDR2 YFSETQ. Unmatched junction bases numbered 11, after V lost 7 bases and J lost 7 bases. The CDR3 is 14 residues long. The CDR3 DNA is TGCGCCAGCCGGGGGGGCGAGGGGACAAATACGCAGTATTTT. This sequence encodes CASRGGEGTNTQYF.

This clonotype occurred many times. The chain uses TRBV7-8 and TRBJ2-1; unclear D gene. In germline, CDR1 is SGHVS, CDR2 FQNEAQ. Trimming cost V 0 bases and J 6 bases, with 12 bases left between them. This CDR3 is built from 15 residues. In nucleotides, the CDR3 is TGTGCCAGCAGCTTAGCGGGTTCTAGGAGCAATGAGCAGTTCTTC. It yields the protein CASSLAGSRSNEQFF.

This clonotype was seen just once. This sequence joins TRBV7-3 and TRBJ2-1, with D possibly being TRBD2 (6 bases). The CDR3 is 13 amino acids. Trimming removed 5 bases at V and 7 bases at J, with 12 bases between. Looked up from germline, CDR1 is SGHTA and CDR2 is FQGTGA. The CDR3 DNA reads as TGTGCCAGCAGCGTAGCACGGGAGAATGAGCAGTTCTTC. Translation: CASSVARENEQFF.

This clonotype showed up many times. This chain joins TRBV7-2 and TRBJ2-5; 13 nucleotides line up with TRBD2. Germline V gene data show CDR1 as SGHTA and CDR2 as FQGNSA. The length of the CDR3 is 15 residues. With 5 bases clipped from V and 4 bases from J, the junction kept 4 bases outside the gene matches. Written as DNA, the CDR3 is TGTGCCAGCAGCCCCGGACTAGCGGGAGCAGAGACCCAGTACTTC. It translates to CASSPGLAGAETQYF.

The chain joins TRBV3-1 to TRBJ1-4; TRBD1 aligns across 7 bases. The CDR3 has 14 amino acids. Germline V CDR1 and CDR2: LGHDT, YNNKEL (reference sequence). Trimming removed 3 bases from V and 8 bases from J; junction bases left unmatched: 6. The CDR3 protein is CASSHRQGGEKLFF. The CDR3 DNA reads TGTGCCAGCAGCCACCGACAGGGAGGCGAAAAACTGTTTTTT.

This chain joins TRBV20-1 and TRBJ2-7; TRBD1 matches at 9 bases. The V gene's germline CDR1 is DFQATT and CDR2 SNEGSKA (reference sequence). The CDR3 contains 17 residues. The V segment lost 2 bases and the J segment 0 bases; nucleotides outside the gene matches: 11. DNA for the CDR3: TGCAGTGCTAGACCTCCGCCAGGGACAGGGAGCTCCTACGAGCAGTACTTC. This gives the protein CSARPPPGTGSSYEQYF.

This clonotype was counted at least ten times. This rearrangement joins TRBV7-6 to TRBJ2-2; maybe TRBD2 (5 bases). The CDR3 loop spans 15 amino acids. Germline V gives CDR1 SGHVS, CDR2 FNYEAQ. The ends were cut back, 5 bases at V and 0 bases at J, with 10 bases in the middle. The CDR3 coding sequence is TGTGCCAGCAGCCCCGACTATGCGAACACCGGGGAGCTGTTTTTT. This codes for CASSPDYANTGELFF.

The chain has TRBV6-7 and TRBJ2-2; D uncertain. TRBV6-7 is an open reading frame, and its role is uncertain. The CDR3 runs 12 residues. The CDR3 coding sequence is TGTTCAACGGTAGCTTACACCGGGGAGCTGTTTTTT. It yields the protein CSTVAYTGELFF.

This clonotype was observed at least ten times. The rearrangement joins TRBV6-5 to TRBJ1-2; 8 nucleotides match TRBD1. V shed 0 bases and J 5 bases; nucleotides not matched to a gene: 8. In germline, CDR1 is MNHEY, CDR2 SVGAGI. The CDR3 runs 16 residues. CDR3 residues: CASSYSSGGGGYGYTF. The CDR3 DNA is TGTGCCAGCAGTTACTCATCAGGGGGCGGAGGATATGGCTACACCTTC.

The chain recombines TRBV5-5 with TRBJ2-7; TRBD1 matches at 9 bases. CDR1 is SGHKS, CDR2 YYEKEE, per germline (reference sequence). CDR3 length equals 15 residues. J was trimmed by 6 bases and V by 1 base; bases with no gene match: 8. CDR3 bases: TGTGCCAGCAGCTTGTGGGGACAGGGTATACGCGAGCAGTACTTC. It translates to CASSLWGQGIREQYF.

This clonotype was seen ten or more times. The chain links TRBV5-1 to TRBJ2-3; the D is unclear. This CDR3 region has 12 residues. Germline loops: CDR1 SGHRS, CDR2 YFSETQ. V shed 0 bases and J shed 7 bases, with 6 bases lying between them. This CDR3 is CASSLEGNTQYF. Written as DNA, the CDR3 is TGCGCCAGCAGCTTGGAGGGCAATACGCAGTATTTT.

This clonotype was counted many times. V and J are TRBV6-6 and TRBJ2-5; 10 nucleotides align to TRBD1. V gave up 2 bases and J gave up 4 bases; unmatched junction bases: 1. CDR3 size: 14 residues. The germline gives CDR1 MNHNY, CDR2 SVGAGI (reference sequence). The CDR3 DNA follows: TGTGCCAGCAGTTACGACAGGGGGCGAGAGACCCAGTACTTC. Translating it yields CASSYDRGRETQYF.

In this sample, this clonotype turned up a few times. V gene TRBV30 combines with J gene TRBJ1-2, with TRBD1 matching over 7 bases. The germline gives CDR1 GTSNPN, CDR2 SVGIG (reference sequence). The V and J ends lost 4 bases and 8 bases, in that order; junction bases with no gene match: 7. This CDR3 comprises 12 residues. The CDR3 reads CAWNSGGGGYTF. CDR3 DNA sequence: TGTGCCTGGAACTCAGGGGGAGGGGGCTACACCTTC.

This clonotype was counted ten times or more. The chain carries TRBV7-6 and TRBJ2-7; 12 bases map to TRBD2. V was pared by 5 bases and J by 5 bases, with 10 bases of the junction left unmatched. The germline CDR1 and CDR2 sequences are SGHVS and FNYEAQ. The CDR3 spans 16 residues. CDR3 bases: TGTGCCAGCAGCCCCCGACTAGCGGGAGCTCTCCACGAGCAGTACTTC. This codes for CASSPRLAGALHEQYF.

The gene calls are TRBV30 and TRBJ1-1; TRBD1 is a possible D gene (5 bases). Trimming shortened V by 1 base and J by 0 bases, and 15 bases separated the two germline ends. The length of the CDR3 is 16 residues. The V gene's germline CDR1 is GTSNPN and CDR2 SVGIG (reference sequence). For the CDR3, the DNA is TGTGCCTGGAGTGGGGGGGGAGGTGTCATGAACACTGAAGCTTTCTTT. It translates to CAWSGGGGVMNTEAFF.

The chain joins TRBV25-1 to TRBJ1-1; D unresolved. The CDR3 is 15 amino acids. Looked up from germline, CDR1 is MGHDK and CDR2 is SYGVNS. V lost 3 bases, J lost 1 base, and 12 bases lay in between. The CDR3 DNA is TGTGCCAGCAGTGAGGCCCGAGGTAGGAACACTGAAGCTTTCTTT. It codes for CASSEARGRNTEAFF.

This clonotype has a count of ten or more. The CDR3 DNA reads TGTGCCAGCAGGACGGGGTTACCCCTCCACTTT. It encodes CASRTGLPLHF. This rearrangement joins TRBV2 to TRBJ1-6; D unclear. Trimming left V 6 bases short and J 12 bases short, with 9 bases between. CDR1 SNHLY and CDR2 FYNNEI come from the germline V gene. This CDR3 comprises 11 residues.

This clonotype was seen many times. The chain has TRBV20-1 and TRBJ2-5; 9 nucleotides agree with TRBD2. V gave up 3 bases and J gave up 1 base; unmatched junction bases: 3. CDR1 DFQATT and CDR2 SNEGSKA come from the germline V gene (reference sequence). This CDR3 contains 14 residues. The CDR3 coding sequence is TGCAGTGCTAGGCGGGAGGGGGCCCAAGAGACCCAGTACTTC. Protein product: CSARREGAQETQYF.

The CDR3 loop reads CASSLAGTATEAFF. For the CDR3, the DNA is TGCGCCAGCAGCTTGGCCGGGACGGCCACTGAAGCTTTCTTT. The chain is built from TRBV5-1 and TRBJ1-1, with D maybe TRBD1 (5 bases). With 0 bases removed from V and 4 bases from J, the gap between germline ends came to 10 bases. This CDR3 contains 14 residues. Germline CDR1 SGHRS, CDR2 YFSETQ.

The CDR3, as DNA: TGTGCCAGCAGCCCCGCAGGGAACGAGCAGTACTTC. Its translation is CASSPAGNEQYF. The V call is TRBV11-2, the J call TRBJ2-7; TRBD1 might be the D (5 bases). The CDR3 covers 12 residues. Trimming pared 5 bases from V and 5 bases from J, leaving 10 bases between. From germline, CDR1 is SGHAT and CDR2 FQNNGV. Drawing the rest from reference TRBV11-2 and TRBJ2-7, the complete variable domain is EAGVAQSPRYKIIEKRQSVAFWCNPISGHATLYWYQQILGQGPKLLIQFQNNGVVDDSQLPKDRFSAERLKGVDSTLKIQPAKLEDSAVYLCASSPAGNEQYFGPGTRLTVT.